This T cell receptor beta chain was found in a study of blood T cell repertoires in COVID-19. Study-level background: T cells, B-cell-depleted T cells, or PBMCs provided the cDNA or gDNA that served as material.

CDR1 and CDR2 (germline): SSHAT, FNYEAQ (reference sequence). The CDR3 is 15 amino acids. Unmatched junction bases numbered 7, after V lost 3 bases and J lost 4 bases. This clone was counted between two and nine times. The method was immunoSEQ multiplex PCR; TCRdb's version includes in-frame clones alone and lacks a portion of them. The table has 200,000 to 300,000 clones, about 70% seen once. The sequence was obtained from a woman over 75 with acute or convalescent COVID-19. Sequences were obtained from peripheral blood. The rearrangement joins TRBV7-7 to TRBJ2-5, with 8 bases identical to TRBD2. CDR3 protein: CASSFGGLAGETQYF. DNA of the CDR3: TGTGCCAGCAGCTTCGGAGGACTAGCTGGAGAGACCCAGTACTTC.